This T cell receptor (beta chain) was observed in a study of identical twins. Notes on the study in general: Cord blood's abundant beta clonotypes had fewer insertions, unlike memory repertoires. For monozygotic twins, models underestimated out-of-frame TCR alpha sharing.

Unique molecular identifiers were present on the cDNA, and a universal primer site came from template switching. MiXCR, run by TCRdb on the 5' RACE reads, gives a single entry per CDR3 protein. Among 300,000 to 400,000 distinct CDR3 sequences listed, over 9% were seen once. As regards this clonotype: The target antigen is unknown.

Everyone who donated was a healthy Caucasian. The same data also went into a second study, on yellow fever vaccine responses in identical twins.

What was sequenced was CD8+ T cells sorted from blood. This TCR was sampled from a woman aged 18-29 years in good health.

The CDR3 reads CASSYSGIEQYF. Here the CDR3 DNA reads TGTGCCAGCAGCTATAGCGGGATCGAGCAGTACTTC. The chain recombines TRBV12-3 or TRBV12-4 with TRBJ2-7; 8 bases are a match to TRBD2. The CDR3 has 12 amino acids. Losses at the gene ends were 6 bases for V and 6 bases for J; bases not matched to a gene: 4.